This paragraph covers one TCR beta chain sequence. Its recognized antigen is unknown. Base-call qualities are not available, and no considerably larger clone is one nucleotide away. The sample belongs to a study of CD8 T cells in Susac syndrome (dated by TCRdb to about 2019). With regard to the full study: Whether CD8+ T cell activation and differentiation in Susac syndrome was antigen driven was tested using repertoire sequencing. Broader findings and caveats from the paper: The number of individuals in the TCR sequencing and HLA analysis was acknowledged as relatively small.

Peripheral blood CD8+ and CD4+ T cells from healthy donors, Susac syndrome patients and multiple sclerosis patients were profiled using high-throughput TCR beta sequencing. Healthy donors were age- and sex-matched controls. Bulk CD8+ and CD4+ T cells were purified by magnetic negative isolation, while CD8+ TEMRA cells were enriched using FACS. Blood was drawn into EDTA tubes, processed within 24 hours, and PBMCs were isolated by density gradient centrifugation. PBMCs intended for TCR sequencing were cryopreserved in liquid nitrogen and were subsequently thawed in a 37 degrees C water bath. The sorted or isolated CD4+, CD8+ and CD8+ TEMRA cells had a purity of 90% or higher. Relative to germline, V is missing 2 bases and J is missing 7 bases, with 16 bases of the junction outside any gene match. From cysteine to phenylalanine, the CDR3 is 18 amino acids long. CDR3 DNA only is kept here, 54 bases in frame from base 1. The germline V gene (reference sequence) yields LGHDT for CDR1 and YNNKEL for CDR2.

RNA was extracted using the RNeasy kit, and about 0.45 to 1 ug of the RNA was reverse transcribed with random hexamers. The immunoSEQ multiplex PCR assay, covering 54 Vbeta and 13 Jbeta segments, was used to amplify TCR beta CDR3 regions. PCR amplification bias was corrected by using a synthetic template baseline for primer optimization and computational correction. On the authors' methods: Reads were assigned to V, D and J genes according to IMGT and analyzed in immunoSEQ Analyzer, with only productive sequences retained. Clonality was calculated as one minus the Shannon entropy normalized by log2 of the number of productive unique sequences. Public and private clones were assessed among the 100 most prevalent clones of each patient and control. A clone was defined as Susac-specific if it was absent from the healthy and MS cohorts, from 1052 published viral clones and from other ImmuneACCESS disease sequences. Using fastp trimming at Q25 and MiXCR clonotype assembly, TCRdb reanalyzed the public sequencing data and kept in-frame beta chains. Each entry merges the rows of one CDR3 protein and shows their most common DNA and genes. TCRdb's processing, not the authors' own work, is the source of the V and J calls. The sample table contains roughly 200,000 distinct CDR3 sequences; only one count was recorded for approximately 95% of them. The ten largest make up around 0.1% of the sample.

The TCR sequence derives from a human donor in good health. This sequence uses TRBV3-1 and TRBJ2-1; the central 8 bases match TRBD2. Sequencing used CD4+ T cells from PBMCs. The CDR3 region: CASSQWTARLAWENEQFF. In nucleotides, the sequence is TGTGCCAGCAGCCAATGGACCGCCCGACTAGCGTGGGAGAATGAGCAGTTCTTC.